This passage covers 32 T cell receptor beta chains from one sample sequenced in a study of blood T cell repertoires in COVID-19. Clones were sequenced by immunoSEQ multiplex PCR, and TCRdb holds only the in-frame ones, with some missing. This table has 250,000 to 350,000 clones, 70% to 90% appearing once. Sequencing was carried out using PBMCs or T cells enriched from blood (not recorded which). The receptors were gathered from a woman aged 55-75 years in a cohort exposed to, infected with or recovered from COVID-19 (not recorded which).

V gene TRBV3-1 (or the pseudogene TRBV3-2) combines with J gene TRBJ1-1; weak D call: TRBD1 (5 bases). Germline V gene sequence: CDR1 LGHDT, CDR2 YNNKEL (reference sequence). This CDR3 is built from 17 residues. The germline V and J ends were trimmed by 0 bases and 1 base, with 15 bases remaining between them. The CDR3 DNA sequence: TGTGCCAGCAGCCAAGAGACATTGGGGGGGAGGAACACTGAAGCTTTCTTT. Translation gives CASSQETLGGRNTEAFF.

The CDR3 coding sequence is TGTGCCAGCAGCTTTACAGGGAACTCTGGAAACACCATATATTTT. It translates to CASSFTGNSGNTIYF. The chain combines TRBV7-9 with TRBJ1-3, with a tentative D call TRBD1 (6 bases). Germline V gene data show CDR1 as SEHNR and CDR2 as FQNEAQ (reference sequence). With 3 bases removed from V and 0 bases from J, the gap between germline ends came to 9 bases. CDR3 size: 15 residues.

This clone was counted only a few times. The CDR3 loop reads CASSPRTGGNEQFF. DNA for the CDR3: TGTGCCAGCAGCCCGCGGACGGGGGGAAATGAGCAGTTCTTC. This chain links TRBV14 with TRBJ2-1; 7 nucleotides line up with TRBD2. The junction had 7 bases not matched to a gene; V was cut back by 4 bases and J by 7 bases. The V gene's germline CDR1 is SGHDN and CDR2 FVKESK. This CDR3 has 14 residues.

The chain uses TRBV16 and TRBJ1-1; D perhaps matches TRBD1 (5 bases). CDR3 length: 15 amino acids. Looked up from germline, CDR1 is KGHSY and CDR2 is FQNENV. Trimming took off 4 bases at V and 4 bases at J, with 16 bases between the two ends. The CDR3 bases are TGTGCCAGCAGCCCAGACCAGGGCACGGGCACTGAAGCTTTCTTT. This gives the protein CASSPDQGTGTEAFF.

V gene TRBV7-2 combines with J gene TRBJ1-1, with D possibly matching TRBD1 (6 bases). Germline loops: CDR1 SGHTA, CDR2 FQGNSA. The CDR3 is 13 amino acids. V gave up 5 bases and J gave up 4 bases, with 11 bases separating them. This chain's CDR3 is CASSPRQATEAFF. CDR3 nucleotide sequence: TGTGCCAGCAGCCCCCGACAGGCCACTGAAGCTTTCTTT.

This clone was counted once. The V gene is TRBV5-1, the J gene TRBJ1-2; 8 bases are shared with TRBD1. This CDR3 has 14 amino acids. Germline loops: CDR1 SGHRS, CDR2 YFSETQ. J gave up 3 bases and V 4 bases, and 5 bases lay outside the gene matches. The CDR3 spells CASSTDRVDYGYTF. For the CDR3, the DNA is TGCGCCAGCAGCACGGACAGGGTTGACTATGGCTACACCTTC.

The DNA for the CDR3 is TGTGCCAGCAGCCCAACGACTAAGTCGTCCTACGAGCAGTACTTC. This sequence encodes CASSPTTKSSYEQYF. The chain combines TRBV28 with TRBJ2-7, with a possible D match to TRBD2 (5 bases). This CDR3 has 15 amino acids. Germline values: CDR1 MDHEN, CDR2 SYDVKM. The V end was cut by 6 bases, the J end by 1 base, with 16 bases between.

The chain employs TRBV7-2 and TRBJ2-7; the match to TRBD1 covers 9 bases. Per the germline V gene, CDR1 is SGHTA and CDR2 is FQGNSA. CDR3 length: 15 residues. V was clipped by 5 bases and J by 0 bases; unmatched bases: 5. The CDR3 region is CASSPGQGYSYEQYF. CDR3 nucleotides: TGTGCCAGCAGCCCGGGACAGGGATACTCCTACGAGCAGTACTTC.

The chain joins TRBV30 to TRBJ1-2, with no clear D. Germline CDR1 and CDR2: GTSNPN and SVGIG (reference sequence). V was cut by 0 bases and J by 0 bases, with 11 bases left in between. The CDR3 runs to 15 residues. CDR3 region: CAWSVPVVSNYGYTF. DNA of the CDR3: TGTGCCTGGAGTGTTCCGGTGGTTTCTAACTATGGCTACACCTTC.

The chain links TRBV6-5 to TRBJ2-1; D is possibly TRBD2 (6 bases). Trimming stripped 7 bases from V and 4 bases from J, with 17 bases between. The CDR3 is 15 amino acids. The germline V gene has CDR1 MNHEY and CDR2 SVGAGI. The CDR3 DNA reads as TGTGCCAGCAATATCGCAGCGGGCGGTTACAATGAGCAGTTCTTC. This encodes CASNIAAGGYNEQFF.

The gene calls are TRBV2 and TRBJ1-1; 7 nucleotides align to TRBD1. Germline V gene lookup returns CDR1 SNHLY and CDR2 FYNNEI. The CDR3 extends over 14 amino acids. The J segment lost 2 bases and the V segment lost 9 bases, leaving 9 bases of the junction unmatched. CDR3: CASVVGTANTEAFF. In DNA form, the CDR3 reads TGTGCCAGTGTTGTGGGGACAGCCAACACTGAAGCTTTCTTT.

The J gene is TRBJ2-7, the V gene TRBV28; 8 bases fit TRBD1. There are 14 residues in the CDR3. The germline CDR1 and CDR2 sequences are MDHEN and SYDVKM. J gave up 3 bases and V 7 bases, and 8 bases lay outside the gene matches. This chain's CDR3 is CASTATGVNYEQYF. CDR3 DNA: TGTGCCAGCACGGCGACAGGGGTGAACTACGAGCAGTACTTC.

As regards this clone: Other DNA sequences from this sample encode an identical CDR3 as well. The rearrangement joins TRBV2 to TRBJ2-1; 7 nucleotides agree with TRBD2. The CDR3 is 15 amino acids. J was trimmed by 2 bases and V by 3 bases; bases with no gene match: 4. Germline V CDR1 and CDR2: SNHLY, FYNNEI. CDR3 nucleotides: TGTGCCAGCAGTGAGGGACGGGGGGCCTACAATGAGCAGTTCTTC. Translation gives CASSEGRGAYNEQFF.

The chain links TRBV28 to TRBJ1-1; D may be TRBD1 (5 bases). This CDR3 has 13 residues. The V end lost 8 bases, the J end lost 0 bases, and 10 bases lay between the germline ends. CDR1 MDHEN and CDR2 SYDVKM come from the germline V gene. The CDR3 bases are TGTGCCAGCCGGGGACTGCTGAACACTGAAGCTTTCTTT. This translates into CASRGLLNTEAFF.

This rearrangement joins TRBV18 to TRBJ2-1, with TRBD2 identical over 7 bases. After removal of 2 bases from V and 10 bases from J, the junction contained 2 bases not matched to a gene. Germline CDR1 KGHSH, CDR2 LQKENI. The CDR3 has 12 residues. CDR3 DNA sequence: TGTGCCAGCTCACCAGGGAGGGCCGAGCAGTTCTTC. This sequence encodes CASSPGRAEQFF.

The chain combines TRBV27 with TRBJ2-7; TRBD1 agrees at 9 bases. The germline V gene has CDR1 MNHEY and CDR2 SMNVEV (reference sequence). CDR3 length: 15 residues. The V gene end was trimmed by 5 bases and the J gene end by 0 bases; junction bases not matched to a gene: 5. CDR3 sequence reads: CASSPGQGRSYEQYF. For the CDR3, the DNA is TGTGCCAGCAGTCCCGGACAGGGGCGCTCCTACGAGCAGTACTTC.

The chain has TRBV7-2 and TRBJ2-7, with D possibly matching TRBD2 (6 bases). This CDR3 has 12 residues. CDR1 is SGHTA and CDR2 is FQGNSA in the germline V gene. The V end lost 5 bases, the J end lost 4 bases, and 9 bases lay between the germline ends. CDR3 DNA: TGTGCCAGCAGCCAAGGGAGGTACGAGCAGTACTTC. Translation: CASSQGRYEQYF.

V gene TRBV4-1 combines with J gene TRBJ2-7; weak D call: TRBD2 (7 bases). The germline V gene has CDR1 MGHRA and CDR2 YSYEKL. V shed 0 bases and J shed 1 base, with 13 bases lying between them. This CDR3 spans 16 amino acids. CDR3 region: CASSQEGAGASYEQYF. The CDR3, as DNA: TGCGCCAGCAGCCAAGAGGGGGCGGGAGCTTCCTACGAGCAGTACTTC.

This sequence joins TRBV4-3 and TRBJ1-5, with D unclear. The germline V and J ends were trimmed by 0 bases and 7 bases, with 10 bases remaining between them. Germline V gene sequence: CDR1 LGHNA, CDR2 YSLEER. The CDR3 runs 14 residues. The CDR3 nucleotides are TGCGCCAGCAGCCAAGATCGAGGGTACCAGCCCCAGCATTTT. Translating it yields CASSQDRGYQPQHF.

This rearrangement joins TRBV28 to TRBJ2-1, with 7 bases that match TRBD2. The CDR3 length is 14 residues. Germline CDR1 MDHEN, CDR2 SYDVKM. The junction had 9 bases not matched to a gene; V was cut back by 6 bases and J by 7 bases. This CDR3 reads CASSRYGGRNEQFF. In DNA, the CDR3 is TGTGCCAGCAGCCGATACGGCGGGAGAAATGAGCAGTTCTTC.

CDR3 sequence reads: CASSQDGDRRSSYNSPLHF. The CDR3 coding sequence is TGCGCCAGCAGCCAAGACGGTGACAGGAGGAGCTCCTATAATTCACCCCTCCACTTT. The V call is TRBV4-1, the J call TRBJ1-6; a weak D match, TRBD1 (6 bases). Germline assignment: CDR1 MGHRA and CDR2 YSYEKL. The CDR3 covers 19 residues. Trimming shortened V by 0 bases and J by 0 bases, and 15 bases separated the two germline ends.

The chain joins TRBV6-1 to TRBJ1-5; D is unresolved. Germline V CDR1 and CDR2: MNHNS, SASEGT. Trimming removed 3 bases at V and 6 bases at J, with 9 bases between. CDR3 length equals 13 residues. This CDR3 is CASSDGRGQPQHF. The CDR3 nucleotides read TGTGCCAGCAGTGATGGACGGGGTCAGCCCCAGCATTTT.

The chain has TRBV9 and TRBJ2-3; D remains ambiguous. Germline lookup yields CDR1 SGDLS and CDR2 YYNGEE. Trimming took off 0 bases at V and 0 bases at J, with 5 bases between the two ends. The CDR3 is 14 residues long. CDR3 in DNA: TGTGCCAGCAGCGTAGATCTTAGCACAGATACGCAGTATTTT. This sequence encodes CASSVDLSTDTQYF.

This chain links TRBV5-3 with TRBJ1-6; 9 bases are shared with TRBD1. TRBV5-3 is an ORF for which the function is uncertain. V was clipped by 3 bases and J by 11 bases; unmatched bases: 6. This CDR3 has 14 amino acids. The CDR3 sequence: CARSSGQGTPPLHF. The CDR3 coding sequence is TGTGCCAGAAGCTCCGGACAGGGGACGCCACCCCTCCACTTT.

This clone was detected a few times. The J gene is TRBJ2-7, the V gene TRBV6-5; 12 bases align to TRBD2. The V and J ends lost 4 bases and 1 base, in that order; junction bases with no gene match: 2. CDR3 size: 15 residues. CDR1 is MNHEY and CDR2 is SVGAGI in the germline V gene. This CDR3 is CASSSGLAGSYEQYF. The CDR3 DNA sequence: TGTGCCAGCAGTTCCGGACTAGCGGGGTCCTACGAGCAGTACTTC.

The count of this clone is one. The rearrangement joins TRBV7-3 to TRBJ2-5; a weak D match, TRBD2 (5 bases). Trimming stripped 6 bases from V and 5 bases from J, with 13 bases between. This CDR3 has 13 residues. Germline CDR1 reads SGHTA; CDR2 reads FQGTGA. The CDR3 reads CASSPGGGETQYF. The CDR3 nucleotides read TGTGCCAGCAGTCCCGGAGGCGGGGAGACCCAGTACTTC.

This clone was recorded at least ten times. DNA for the CDR3: TGCGCCAGCAGCCGGCGGGACAGGGGGTTTGGGGATAATTCACCCCTCCACTTT. As protein: CASSRRDRGFGDNSPLHF. The rearrangement links TRBV5-1 to TRBJ1-6, with 11 bases identical to TRBD1. Trimming cost V 4 bases and J 5 bases; bases outside gene matches: 11. Germline V gene data show CDR1 as SGHRS and CDR2 as YFSETQ. The CDR3 covers 18 residues.

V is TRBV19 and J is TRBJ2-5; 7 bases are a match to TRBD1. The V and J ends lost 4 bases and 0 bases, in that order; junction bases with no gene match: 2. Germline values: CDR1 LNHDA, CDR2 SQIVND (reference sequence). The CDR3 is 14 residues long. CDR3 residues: CASSKGADQETQYF. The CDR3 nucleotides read TGTGCCAGTAGTAAGGGGGCAGACCAAGAGACCCAGTACTTC.

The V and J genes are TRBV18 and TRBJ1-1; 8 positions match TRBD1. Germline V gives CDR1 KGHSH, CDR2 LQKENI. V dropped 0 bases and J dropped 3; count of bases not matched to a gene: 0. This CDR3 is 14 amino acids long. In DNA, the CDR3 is TGTGCCAGCTCACCACCGGGACAGGACACTGAAGCTTTCTTT. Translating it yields CASSPPGQDTEAFF. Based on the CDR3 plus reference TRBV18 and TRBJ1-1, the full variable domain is NAGVMQNPRHLVRRRGQEARLRCSPMKGHSHVYWYRQLPEEGLKFMVYLQKENIIDESGMPKERFSAEFPKEGPSILRIQQVVRGDSAAYFCASSPPGQDTEAFFGQGTRLTVV.

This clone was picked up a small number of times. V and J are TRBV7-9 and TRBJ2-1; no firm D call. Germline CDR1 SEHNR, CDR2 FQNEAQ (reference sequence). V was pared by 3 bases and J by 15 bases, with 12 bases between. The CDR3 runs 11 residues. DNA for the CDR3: TGTGCCAGCAGCTTCGACATCTCTTTGTTCTTC. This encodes CASSFDISLFF.

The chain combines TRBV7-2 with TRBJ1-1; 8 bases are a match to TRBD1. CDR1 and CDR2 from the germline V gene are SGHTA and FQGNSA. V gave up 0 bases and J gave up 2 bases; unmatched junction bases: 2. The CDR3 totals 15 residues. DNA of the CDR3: TGTGCCAGCAGCTTAGCCGCAGGGGGCAACACTGAAGCTTTCTTT. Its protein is CASSLAAGGNTEAFF.

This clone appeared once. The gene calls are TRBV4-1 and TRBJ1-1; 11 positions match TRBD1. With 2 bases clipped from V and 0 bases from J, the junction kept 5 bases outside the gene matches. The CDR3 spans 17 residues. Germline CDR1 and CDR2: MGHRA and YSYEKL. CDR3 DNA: TGCGCCAGCAGCCAACCGACGGGACAGGGGGTGAACACTGAAGCTTTCTTT. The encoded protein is CASSQPTGQGVNTEAFF.